This record covers a single T cell receptor (beta chain). Antigen unknown. The entry originates in a study of shared clonotypes between healthy human individuals. Measured with immunoSEQ multiplex PCR; TCRdb has only the in-frame clones, and not every one. The sample consists of about 2.3 million clones, approximately 93% of them appearing once. Germline CDR1 and CDR2: MGHDK and SYGVNS. Unmatched junction bases numbered 4, after V lost 2 bases and J lost 5 bases. The CDR3 runs to 15 residues. Regarding the study as a whole: On the whole, naive subsets had larger estimated richness than memory subsets had.

This TCR derives from a man aged 18 to 29 in good health. Some clones in this sample may be carry-over from other donors' samples. This rearrangement joins TRBV25-1 to TRBJ2-2, with TRBD2 identical over 8 bases. Sequenced sample: naive CD4+ T cells from PBMCs. Subset defined: CD45RA+ positively selected. CDR3 protein: CASSERERETGELFF. CDR3 nucleotides: TGTGCCAGCAGTGAAAGGGAGCGGGAGACCGGGGAGCTGTTTTTT.